A single sample gave rise to the 32 T cell receptor beta chains below, sequenced in a study of blood T cell repertoires in COVID-19. This table comes from immunoSEQ multiplex PCR, and its TCRdb copy is limited to in-frame clones, with some not included. There are about 90,000 clones in the sample; 80% occur only once, and approximately 10% lies in the top ten. The sample taken for sequencing was peripheral blood. These receptors were collected from a woman between 70 and 85 years old with acute or convalescent COVID-19.

This clone has just a few counts. The chain links TRBV7-3 to TRBJ2-1, with 14 nucleotides matching TRBD2. V shed 4 bases, J shed 6 bases, and the junction held 8 bases outside the gene matches. The CDR3 runs to 17 residues. In germline, CDR1 is SGHTA, CDR2 FQGTGA. In DNA, the CDR3 is TGTGCCAGCAGCTCCTACCCGGGACTAGCGGGAGTCAATGAGCAGTTCTTC. Translated, it gives CASSSYPGLAGVNEQFF.

The genes are TRBV29-1 and TRBJ1-2; tentative D call: TRBD1 (5 bases). V was shortened by 1 base and J by 2 bases, with 17 bases between the two germline ends. Germline V lookup: CDR1 SQVTM, CDR2 ANQGSEA. CDR3 length: 16 amino acids. CDR3 nucleotides: TGCAGCGTTGAAGGTAAGACAGAGAAGACGAACTATGGCTACACCTTC. This sequence encodes CSVEGKTEKTNYGYTF. Supplemented by reference TRBV29-1 and TRBJ1-2, the full variable domain reads SAVISQKPSRDICQRGTSLTIQCQVDSQVTMMFWYRQQPGQSLTLIATANQGSEATYESGFVIDKFPISRPNLTFSTLTVSNMSPEDSSIYLCSVEGKTEKTNYGYTFGSGTRLTVV.

The genes are TRBV19 and TRBJ1-1; D is unresolved. Germline CDR1 LNHDA, CDR2 SQIVND (reference sequence). Trimming took 4 bases from V and 2 from J, leaving 8 bases between them. The CDR3 has 13 residues. This CDR3 reads CASSTTVNTEAFF. In DNA, the CDR3 is TGTGCCAGTAGTACTACAGTCAACACTGAAGCTTTCTTT.

The rearrangement uses TRBV6-5 and TRBJ1-4; D uncertain. There are 13 residues in the CDR3. Germline V lookup: CDR1 MNHEY, CDR2 SVGAGI. V was cut by 6 bases and J by 4 bases, with 9 bases left in between. The CDR3 reads CASSLGLNEKLFF. The DNA of the CDR3 is TGTGCCAGCAGCCTCGGTCTTAATGAAAAACTGTTTTTT.

The chain recombines TRBV4-3 with TRBJ1-5; weak D call: TRBD1 (6 bases). The CDR3 sequence is 14 residues long. The germline CDR1 and CDR2 sequences are LGHNA and YSLEER. Trimming stripped 0 bases from V and 6 bases from J, with 9 bases between. This chain's CDR3 is CASSQEGRGQPQHF. The CDR3 nucleotides read TGCGCCAGCAGCCAAGAAGGCAGGGGTCAGCCCCAGCATTTT.

The chain joins TRBV7-9 to TRBJ2-4; 9 nucleotides line up with TRBD1. Germline CDR1 and CDR2: SEHNR and FQNEAQ (reference sequence). The CDR3 runs to 14 residues. Trimming at V came to 5 bases and at J to 1 base, leaving 0 bases not matched to a gene. CDR3 amino acids: CASSGQGAKNIQYF. The CDR3 DNA reads as TGTGCCAGCAGCGGACAGGGGGCCAAAAACATTCAGTACTTC.

This clone was detected only a few times. The chain has TRBV30 and TRBJ1-6; D is perhaps TRBD1 (5 bases). This CDR3 has 11 amino acids. V lost 2 bases to trimming and J lost 10 bases, with 6 bases between them. Germline CDR1 GTSNPN, CDR2 SVGIG (reference sequence). The CDR3 here is CAWSKGSPLHF. CDR3 coding DNA: TGTGCCTGGAGTAAGGGGTCACCCCTCCACTTT.

The rearrangement links TRBV9 to TRBJ2-7, with TRBD1 matching over 12 bases. With 0 bases clipped from V and 6 bases from J, the junction kept 4 bases outside the gene matches. There are 15 residues in the CDR3. Germline V gene sequence: CDR1 SGDLS, CDR2 YYNGEE. This CDR3 is CASSVVGTGGLEQYF. Here the CDR3 DNA reads TGTGCCAGCAGCGTAGTCGGGACAGGGGGCCTCGAGCAGTACTTC.

The V gene is TRBV28, the J gene TRBJ1-3; D gene unclear. Germline loops: CDR1 MDHEN, CDR2 SYDVKM. V was trimmed by 6 bases and J by 2 bases, leaving 8 bases between them. The CDR3 is made up of 13 amino acids. CDR3 sequence reads: CASSLLAGNTIYF. CDR3 DNA sequence: TGTGCCAGCAGCCTACTTGCTGGAAACACCATATATTTT.

The genes are TRBV5-1 and TRBJ1-1; the D gene is possibly TRBD1 (6 bases). This CDR3 is 17 amino acids long. The V end was cut by 3 bases, the J end by 5 bases, with 23 bases between. Germline V gives CDR1 SGHRS, CDR2 YFSETQ. CDR3 amino acids: CASSWGWGGGGKTEAFF. Here the CDR3 DNA reads TGCGCCAGCAGCTGGGGCTGGGGAGGGGGAGGGAAGACTGAAGCTTTCTTT.

V and J are TRBV29-1 and TRBJ2-5, with unresolved D. The CDR3 consists of 12 residues. Trimming left V 4 bases short and J 2 bases short, with 8 bases between. Germline CDR1 and CDR2: SQVTM and ANQGSEA. This CDR3 is CSVGGGQETQYF. In DNA, the CDR3 is TGCAGCGTTGGCGGCGGACAAGAGACCCAGTACTTC. The variable domain in full, with the rest retrieved from reference TRBV29-1 and TRBJ2-5, is SAVISQKPSRDICQRGTSLTIQCQVDSQVTMMFWYRQQPGQSLTLIATANQGSEATYESGFVIDKFPISRPNLTFSTLTVSNMSPEDSSIYLCSVGGGQETQYFGPGTRLLVL.

A single count supports this clone. The rearrangement uses TRBV19 and TRBJ2-7; 9 bases are shared with TRBD2. CDR1 is LNHDA, CDR2 SQIVND, per germline (reference sequence). The CDR3 totals 16 residues. The V segment lost 1 base and the J segment 4 bases; nucleotides outside the gene matches: 8. CDR3 bases: TGTGCCAGTAGTATAGGAGGGCTAGCGGGGAAGTACGAGCAGTACTTC. Amino acid sequence: CASSIGGLAGKYEQYF.

This chain joins TRBV28 and TRBJ2-3, with D possibly TRBD2 on 6 matching bases. Trimming pared 6 bases from V and 3 bases from J, leaving 16 bases between. Germline lookup yields CDR1 MDHEN and CDR2 SYDVKM. This CDR3 is built from 15 residues. The CDR3 coding sequence is TGTGCCAGCAGGGGTAGCGGTGGGAGTACAGATACGCAGTATTTT. The encoded protein is CASRGSGGSTDTQYF.

The CDR3 loop reads CASSREGASNQPQHF. CDR3 sequence (DNA): TGCGCCAGCAGCCGGGAGGGGGCTAGCAATCAGCCCCAGCATTTT. The chain combines TRBV5-1 with TRBJ1-5, with 7 positions matching TRBD1. The germline gives CDR1 SGHRS, CDR2 YFSETQ. The trim removed 4 bases at V and 0 bases at J, leaving 4 bases unmatched. The CDR3 totals 15 residues.

The V call is TRBV7-3, the J call TRBJ1-1, with 9 bases fitting TRBD1. Trimming cost V 5 bases and J 1 base; bases outside gene matches: 8. CDR1 and CDR2 (germline): SGHTA, FQGTGA. CDR3 length: 16 residues. CDR3 coding DNA: TGTGCCAGCAGCCCCTCTGTGGGACAGGGGAACACTGAAGCTTTCTTT. Amino acids: CASSPSVGQGNTEAFF.

The CDR3 here is CAWSPQTGDYSPLHF. The DNA for the CDR3 is TGTGCCTGGAGCCCTCAGACAGGGGATTATTCACCCCTCCACTTT. The V gene is TRBV30, the J gene TRBJ1-6; TRBD1 matches 8 bases. Germline V gives CDR1 GTSNPN, CDR2 SVGIG (reference sequence). The CDR3 is made up of 15 amino acids. V lost 3 bases and J lost 8; bases outside the gene matches: 9.

The chain employs TRBV20-1 and TRBJ1-5; 9 bases are shared with TRBD1. Germline V CDR1 and CDR2: DFQATT, SNEGSKA (reference sequence). This CDR3 region has 14 residues. J lost 7 bases, V lost 3 bases, and 7 bases had no gene match. The CDR3, as DNA: TGCAGTGCTAGTATGGGACAGGGTTTGCAGCCCCAGCATTTT. Its protein product is CSASMGQGLQPQHF.

The chain employs TRBV19 and TRBJ1-5; 8 bases agree with TRBD1. The germline CDR1 and CDR2 sequences are LNHDA and SQIVND (reference sequence). The J segment lost 7 bases and the V segment lost 7 bases, leaving 12 bases of the junction unmatched. The CDR3 extends over 15 amino acids. The CDR3 is CASTLGQGSSQPQHF. CDR3 sequence (DNA): TGTGCCAGTACCTTAGGACAGGGTTCTTCCCAGCCCCAGCATTTT.

This chain joins TRBV30 and TRBJ2-3, with 8 nucleotides matching TRBD1. Trimming at V came to 8 bases and at J to 0 bases, leaving 7 bases not matched to a gene. CDR1 and CDR2 (germline): GTSNPN, SVGIG (reference sequence). CDR3 length equals 14 residues. CDR3 protein: CAARTGISTDTQYF. CDR3 nucleotides: TGTGCCGCCCGGACAGGGATTAGCACAGATACGCAGTATTTT.

The chain couples TRBV28 to TRBJ2-7; maybe TRBD1 (6 bases). Per germline, CDR1 MDHEN and CDR2 SYDVKM. The CDR3 has 15 amino acids. V dropped 1 base and J dropped 6 bases, with 16 bases sitting between them. The chain's CDR3 is CASSLSGQGIREQYF. Written as DNA, the CDR3 is TGTGCCAGCAGTTTATCAGGCCAGGGGATCCGCGAGCAGTACTTC.

The genes are TRBV7-3 and TRBJ2-1, with a possible D match to TRBD1 (6 bases). The ends were cut back, 5 bases at V and 1 base at J, with 12 bases in the middle. The CDR3 totals 15 residues. Germline CDR1 is SGHTA and CDR2 is FQGTGA. The CDR3, as DNA: TGTGCCAGCAGCCCCAGGGGTGGATCCTACAATGAGCAGTTCTTC. Translation gives CASSPRGGSYNEQFF.

The genes are TRBV28 and TRBJ2-2, with 10 bases that match TRBD1. The V gene end was trimmed by 4 bases and the J gene end by 9 bases; junction bases not matched to a gene: 11. Looked up from germline, CDR1 is MDHEN and CDR2 is SYDVKM. The CDR3 is 16 residues long. The CDR3 protein is CASSSTGTGAFRELFF. Written as DNA, the CDR3 is TGTGCCAGCAGTTCTACCGGGACAGGGGCCTTCCGGGAGCTGTTTTTT.

This rearrangement joins TRBV7-3 to TRBJ1-1; D is unclear. CDR1 SGHTA and CDR2 FQGTGA come from the germline V gene. Trimming removed 4 bases from V and 0 bases from J, with 6 bases in between. The CDR3 loop spans 13 amino acids. The CDR3 DNA is TGTGCCAGCAGCTCAAGCATGAACACTGAAGCTTTCTTT. The encoded protein is CASSSSMNTEAFF.

CDR3 DNA sequence: TGCGCCAGCAGCTCAAGGACTAGATCCTACAATGAGCAGTTCTTC. Its translation is CASSSRTRSYNEQFF. The V and J genes are TRBV5-1 and TRBJ2-1, with 7 bases lining up with TRBD2. The junction had 4 bases not matched to a gene; V was cut back by 3 bases and J by 1 base. The germline V gene has CDR1 SGHRS and CDR2 YFSETQ. The CDR3 totals 15 residues. Using reference TRBV5-1 and TRBJ2-1 for the parts outside the CDR3, the full variable domain is KAGVTQTPRYLIKTRGQQVTLSCSPISGHRSVSWYQQTPGQGLQFLFEYFSETQRNKGNFPGRFSGRQFSNSRSEMNVSTLELGDSALYLCASSSRTRSYNEQFFGPGTRLTVL.

This sequence joins TRBV21-1 and TRBJ2-7; TRBD1, as called in the table, went unchecked against the DNA. TRBV21-1 is recorded as a pseudogene. The CDR3 runs 20 residues. Here the CDR3 DNA reads TGTGCCAGCAGCAAAGTTTCCGTGACAGGGGGACTTTCCTGGGGAGGCGAGCAGTACTTC. Translated: CASSKVSVTGGLSWGGEQYF.

This clone was observed a few times. The V gene is TRBV7-9, the J gene TRBJ2-7; unclear D gene. CDR3 length: 11 amino acids. V gave up 1 base and J gave up 10 bases, with 8 bases separating them. The V gene's germline CDR1 is SEHNR and CDR2 FQNEAQ (reference sequence). The CDR3 DNA reads TGTGCCAGCAGCTTAGTGGAGATACAGTACTTC. Its protein is CASSLVEIQYF.

The chain joins TRBV9 to TRBJ2-3; D might be TRBD1 (6 bases). Germline V gene lookup returns CDR1 SGDLS and CDR2 YYNGEE. CDR3 length: 16 residues. V lost 2 bases and J lost 0, with 13 bases in between. The CDR3 loop reads CASSVTGRPSTDTQYF. The CDR3 nucleotides read TGTGCCAGCAGCGTGACAGGTCGTCCTAGCACAGATACGCAGTATTTT. The complete variable domain, with remaining parts taken from reference TRBV9 and TRBJ2-3, reads DSGVTQTPKHLITATGQRVTLRCSPRSGDLSVYWYQQSLDQGLQFLIQYYNGEERAKGNILERFSAQQFPDLHSELNLSSLELGDSALYFCASSVTGRPSTDTQYFGPGTRLTVL.

The chain recombines TRBV6-6 with TRBJ2-7, with a tentative D call TRBD1 (6 bases). Germline V lookup: CDR1 MNHNY, CDR2 SVGAGI (reference sequence). Trimming pared 6 bases from V and 3 bases from J, leaving 9 bases between. The CDR3 has 12 residues. The CDR3 protein is CASRSTGYEQYF. In DNA, the CDR3 is TGTGCCAGCAGATCGACAGGCTACGAGCAGTACTTC.

This clone was seen just once. This chain joins TRBV3-1 (or the pseudogene TRBV3-2) and TRBJ2-1; 10 nucleotides agree with TRBD2. The CDR3 runs 16 residues. Trimming removed 2 bases from V and 5 bases from J; junction bases left unmatched: 6. Per germline, CDR1 LGHDT and CDR2 YNNKEL (reference sequence). This CDR3 is CASSQRPGLANNEQFF. CDR3 sequence (DNA): TGTGCCAGCAGCCAACGGCCGGGACTAGCGAACAATGAGCAGTTCTTC.

The rearrangement uses TRBV16 and TRBJ2-1, with 10 bases aligning to TRBD2. The CDR3 sequence is 18 residues long. Germline CDR1 is KGHSY and CDR2 is FQNENV. J was trimmed by 4 bases and V by 2 bases; bases with no gene match: 11. CDR3 sequence: CASSQPRRLAGVYNEQFF. CDR3 nucleotides: TGTGCCAGCAGCCAACCCCGCCGGCTAGCGGGAGTATACAATGAGCAGTTCTTC. Complete variable domain (other parts from reference TRBV16 and TRBJ2-1): GEEVAQTPKHLVRGEGQKAKLYCAPIKGHSYVFWYQQVLKNEFKFLISFQNENVFDETGMPKERFSAKCLPNSPCSLEIQATKLEDSAVYFCASSQPRRLAGVYNEQFFGPGTRLTVL.

This clone was observed a few times. The chain combines TRBV4-2 with TRBJ2-7, with D tentatively TRBD2 (6 bases). Trimming stripped 0 bases from V and 1 base from J, with 10 bases between. This CDR3 comprises 15 residues. Per germline, CDR1 LGHNA and CDR2 YNFKEQ. CDR3 region: CASSQDGGVSYEQYF. DNA for the CDR3: TGTGCCAGCAGCCAAGACGGCGGGGTATCCTACGAGCAGTACTTC.

V is TRBV27 and J is TRBJ2-5; 11 bases match TRBD2. The CDR3 consists of 15 residues. Germline-derived CDR1 and CDR2 are MNHEY and SMNVEV (reference sequence). V shed 4 bases and J 5 bases; nucleotides not matched to a gene: 6. The CDR3 is CASSWVAGGPETQYF. The CDR3 region has the DNA TGTGCCAGCAGTTGGGTAGCGGGAGGGCCGGAGACCCAGTACTTC.